The clone carrying this T cell receptor (beta chain) was seen a single time. Germline loops: CDR1 SGHDN, CDR2 FVKESK. The CDR3 consists of 17 residues. V dropped 3 bases and J dropped 5 bases, with 19 bases sitting between them. These data originate in a study of blood T cell repertoires in COVID-19. Study-wide background: Samples came from the United States, Italy and Spain, spanning acute and convalescent COVID-19. PBMCs, B-cell-depleted T cells, or T cells provided the cDNA or gDNA that made up the material.

Authors' processing steps: Amplification from reference gene primers served as the basis for estimated nucleated cell counts. Using immunoSEQ multiplex PCR, the repertoire was profiled, and TCRdb retains in-frame clones only, with some absent. V and J calls and clone size follow that table, whereas D and trimming were derived from the DNA. The table includes about 14,000 clones, around nine tenths detected once. The clonotype originates from a human donor with active COVID-19. The donor label of this sample is uncertain. The gene calls are TRBV14 and TRBJ1-4, with a possible D match to TRBD1 (6 bases). Sequencing used peripheral blood. CDR3 loop: CASSHLKGTGRNEKLFF. The CDR3, as DNA: TGTGCCAGCAGCCATCTTAAAGGAACAGGGAGAAATGAAAAACTGTTTTTT.